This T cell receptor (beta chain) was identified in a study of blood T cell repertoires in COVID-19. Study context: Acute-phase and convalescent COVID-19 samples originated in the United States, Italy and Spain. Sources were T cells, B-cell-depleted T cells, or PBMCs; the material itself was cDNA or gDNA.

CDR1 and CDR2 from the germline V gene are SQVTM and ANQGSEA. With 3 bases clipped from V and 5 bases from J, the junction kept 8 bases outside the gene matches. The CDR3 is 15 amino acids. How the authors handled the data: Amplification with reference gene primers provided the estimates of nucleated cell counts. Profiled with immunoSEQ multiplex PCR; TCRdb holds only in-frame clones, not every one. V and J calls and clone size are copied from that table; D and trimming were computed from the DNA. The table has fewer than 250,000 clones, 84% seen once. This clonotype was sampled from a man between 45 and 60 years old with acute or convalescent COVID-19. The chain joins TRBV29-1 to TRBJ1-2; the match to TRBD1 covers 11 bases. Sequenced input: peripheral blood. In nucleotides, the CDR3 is TGCAGCGTTGATTTCAGGACAGGGGGCCAGTATGGCTACACCTTC. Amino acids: CSVDFRTGGQYGYTF.